This TCR beta chain appears in the sequencing data of a study of vaccination effects on CD4 cells after COVID-19. Across the study: Two doses of BNT162b2 or mRNA-1273 vaccine were administered to participants. Study-wide points: Clones that were induced by infection or by vaccine showed marked contraction late after vaccination.

Antigen-specific CD4+ T cell clonotypes were called by their expansion after viral peptide-pool culture in ViraFEST. Cultured cells yielded isolated CD4+ T cells after roughly 11 days. Between March and December 2020, the person had a SARS-CoV-2 infection that PCR confirmed. Some clones are missing from TCRdb's copy, which holds only in-frame ones; the method was immunoSEQ multiplex PCR. The repertoire holds 20,000 to 30,000 clones, under 75% seen once, with 15% to 20% in the top ten. This clone has a handful of counts. What it binds is not known. The V gene lost 0 bases and the J gene lost 5 bases, with 5 bases spanning the gap. This CDR3 comprises 13 residues. CDR1 is GTSNPN, CDR2 SVGIG, per germline (reference sequence).

The chain links TRBV30 to TRBJ1-6; no definite D call. The clonotype originates from a human donor who had a prior SARS-CoV-2 infection. The sample in question was CD4+ T cells from PBMCs cultured with SARS-CoV-2 spike peptides, obtained before COVID-19 vaccination. CDR3 sequence: CAWSVPNNSPLHF. The CDR3 nucleotides read TGTGCCTGGAGTGTACCAAATAATTCACCCCTCCACTTT.